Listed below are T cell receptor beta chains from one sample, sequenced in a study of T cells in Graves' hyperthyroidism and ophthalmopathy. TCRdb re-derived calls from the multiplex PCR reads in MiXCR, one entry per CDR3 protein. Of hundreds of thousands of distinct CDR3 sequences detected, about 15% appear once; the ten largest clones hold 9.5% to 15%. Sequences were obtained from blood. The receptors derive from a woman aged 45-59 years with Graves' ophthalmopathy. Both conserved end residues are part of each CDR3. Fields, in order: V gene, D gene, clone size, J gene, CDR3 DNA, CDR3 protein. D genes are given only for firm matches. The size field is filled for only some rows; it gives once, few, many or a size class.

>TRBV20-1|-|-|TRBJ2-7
TGCAGTGCTAGAGATCCGTGGCAGGGGGGGTCCTACGAGCAGTACTTC
CSARDPWQGGSYEQYF
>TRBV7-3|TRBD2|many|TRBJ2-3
TGTGCCAGCAGCCCCCGGAGAGGATCAGCGGGAGGTAGAGATACGCAGTATTTT
CASSPRRGSAGGRDTQYF
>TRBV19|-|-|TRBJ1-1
TGTGCCAGTAGTATGGGGGCCCGGAGGACTGAAGCTTTCTTT
CASSMGARRTEAFF
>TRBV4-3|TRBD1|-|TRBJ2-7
TGCGCCAGCAGCCAAGATATACAGGGGGCAGTCTACGAGCAGTACTTC
CASSQDIQGAVYEQYF
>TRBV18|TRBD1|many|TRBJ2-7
TGTGCCAGCTCGCTCCGACAGGGTCTCCACGAGCAGTACTTC
CASSLRQGLHEQYF
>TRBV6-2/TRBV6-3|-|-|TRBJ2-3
TGTGCCAGCTCCGGGGTTACGCAGTATTTT
CASSGVTQYF
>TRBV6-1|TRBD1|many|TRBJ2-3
TGTGCCAGCAGAGAACAGGGGATAAGCACAGATACGCAGTATTTT
CASREQGISTDTQYF
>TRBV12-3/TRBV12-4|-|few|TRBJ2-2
TGTGCCAGCAGTCCTGACGGAACCGGGGAGCTGTTTTTT
CASSPDGTGELFF
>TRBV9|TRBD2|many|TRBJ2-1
TGTGCCAGCAGCGTAGGGCTAGCGGGAGTGGACAATGAGCAGTTCTTC
CASSVGLAGVDNEQFF
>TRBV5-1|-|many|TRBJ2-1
TGCGCCAGCAGCTTGTACTCGGGAGCGACCTACAATGAGCAGTTCTTC
CASSLYSGATYNEQFF
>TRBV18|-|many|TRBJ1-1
TGTGCCAGCTCACTTCAACAGGCAGTGAACACTGAAGCTTTCTTT
CASSLQQAVNTEAFF
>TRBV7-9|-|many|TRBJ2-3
TGTGCCAGCAGCTTAGATCCGGGAAGGACAGATACGCAGTATTTT
CASSLDPGRTDTQYF
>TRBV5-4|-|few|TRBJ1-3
TGTGCCAGCAGCTTAGGAAGGACAGACTCTGGAAACACCATATATTTT
CASSLGRTDSGNTIYF
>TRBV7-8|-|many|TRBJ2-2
TGTGCCAGCAGCCCGATTTTCACCGGGGAGCTGTTTTTT
CASSPIFTGELFF
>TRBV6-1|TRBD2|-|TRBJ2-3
TGTGCCATCAAAAGACTAGCGGGAGGGACAGATACGCAGTATTTT
CAIKRLAGGTDTQYF
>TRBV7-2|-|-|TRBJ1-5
TGTGCCAGCAGCCTATCCCGGTTCCAGCCCCAGCATTTT
CASSLSRFQPQHF
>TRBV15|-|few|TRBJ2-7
TGTGCCACCAGCAGGCTGCTAGCCGAAGGCCACGAGCAGTACTTC
CATSRLLAEGHEQYF
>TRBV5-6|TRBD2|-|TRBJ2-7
TGTGCCAGCAGCTTGGTACTGGGACTAGTCTCCTACGAGCAGTACTTC
CASSLVLGLVSYEQYF
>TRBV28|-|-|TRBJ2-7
TGTGCCAGCAAATCGACCGGGACCGGCTCCTACGAGCAGTACTTC
CASKSTGTGSYEQYF
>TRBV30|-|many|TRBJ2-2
TGTGCCTGGAGTGTAGCCGACACCGGGGAGCTGTTTTTT
CAWSVADTGELFF
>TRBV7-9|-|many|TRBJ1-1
TGTGCCAGCTTACGTCAGGAGGAAGAAGCTTTCTTT
CASLRQEEEAFF
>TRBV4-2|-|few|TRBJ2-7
TGTGCCAGCAGCCAAGATTGGGACACCAGGAGCTCCTACGAGCAGTACTTC
CASSQDWDTRSSYEQYF
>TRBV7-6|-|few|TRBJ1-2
TGTGCCAGCAGCGCACGGGGGGGTGGCTACACCTTC
CASSARGGGYTF
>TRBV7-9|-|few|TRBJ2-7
TGTGCCAGCAGCTTATCCATGGGGGCCCCCTACGAGCAGTACTTC
CASSLSMGAPYEQYF
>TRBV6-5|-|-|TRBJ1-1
TGTGCCAGCAGTTTAATGTTGGCAACTGAAGCTTTCTTT
CASSLMLATEAFF
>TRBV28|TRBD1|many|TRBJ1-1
TGTGCCAGCACCCAGGACAGGTCGAACACTGAAGCTTTCTTT
CASTQDRSNTEAFF
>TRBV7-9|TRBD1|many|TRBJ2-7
TGTGCCAGCAGCTTTATGAACAGGGGCGACTCCTACGAGCAGTACTTC
CASSFMNRGDSYEQYF
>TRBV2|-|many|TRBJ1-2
TGTGCCAGCAGTGAAGGGACGCGGACCAATGGCTACACCTTC
CASSEGTRTNGYTF
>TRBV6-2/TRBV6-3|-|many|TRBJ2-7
TGTGCCAGCAGTCAACTACAGGGTCCTAGGGAGCAGTACTTC
CASSQLQGPREQYF
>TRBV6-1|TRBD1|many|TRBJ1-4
TGTGCCAGCAGTAAGACAGGGGCTACAACTAATGAAAAACTGTTTTTT
CASSKTGATTNEKLFF
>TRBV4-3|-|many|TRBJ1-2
TGCGCCAGCAGCCACAACAGGCAAGCTAACTATGGCTACACCTTC
CASSHNRQANYGYTF
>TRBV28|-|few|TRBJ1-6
TGTGCCAGCAGTTCCTGGCCCGAGGTTCACTTT
CASSSWPEVHF
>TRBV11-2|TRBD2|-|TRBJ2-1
TGTGCCAGCAATGGTTACCGGGGGCTAGCGGGCTTAAATGAGCAGCTCTTC
CASNGYRGLAGLNEQLF
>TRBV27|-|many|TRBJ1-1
TGTGCCAGCAGTCCCCCCCGGGGAACTGAAGCTTTCTTT
CASSPPRGTEAFF
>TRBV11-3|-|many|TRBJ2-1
TGTGCCAGCAGCTTAGGGGGGGTTTTCGAGCGCGAGCAGTTCTTC
CASSLGGVFEREQFF
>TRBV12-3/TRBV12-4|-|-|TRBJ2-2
TGTGCCACCCCCCCCCGGGCCGCGAACACCGGGGAGCTGTTTTTT
CATPPRAANTGELFF
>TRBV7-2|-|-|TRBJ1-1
TGTGCCAGCAGCTTACACTTGGGACACGACCCCATGAACACTGAAGCTTTCTTT
CASSLHLGHDPMNTEAFF
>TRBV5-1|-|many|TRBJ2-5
TGCGCCAGCAGCTTGCGGTGGTCCCAAGAGACCCAGTACTTC
CASSLRWSQETQYF
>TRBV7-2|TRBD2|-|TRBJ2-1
TGTGCCAGCAGCTTGCGGCGGGAGCTTTACAATGAGCAGTTCTTC
CASSLRRELYNEQFF
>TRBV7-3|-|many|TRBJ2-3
TGTGCCAGCAGCCCAGGGACTCACACAGATACGCAGTATTTT
CASSPGTHTDTQYF
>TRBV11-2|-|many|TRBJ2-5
TGTGCCAGCAGCTCCGGGATGTACTTAGTGGGGACCCAGTACTTC
CASSSGMYLVGTQYF
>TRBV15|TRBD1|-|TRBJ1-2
TGTGCCACCAGCAGAGAACGGGCACAGGGGGTGTTTGGCTACACCTTC
CATSRERAQGVFGYTF
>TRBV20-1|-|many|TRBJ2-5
TGCAGTGCTTTACAGGGCCTTACACAAGAGACCCAGTACTTC
CSALQGLTQETQYF
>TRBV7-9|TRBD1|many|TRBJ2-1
TGTGCCACCGAATCAGACAGGGGGAAGTTCTTC
CATESDRGKFF
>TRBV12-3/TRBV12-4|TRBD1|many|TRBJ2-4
TGTGCCAGCAGTTTAGGACAGGGGGCCGCGGCGAACATTCAGTACTTC
CASSLGQGAAANIQYF
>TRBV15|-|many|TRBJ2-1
TGTGCCACCAGTCTTCTATTAGACAATGAGCAGTTCTTC
CATSLLLDNEQFF
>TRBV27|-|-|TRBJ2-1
TGTGCCAGCAGTGCTAGTAGCCGCAATGAGCAGTTCTTC
CASSASSRNEQFF
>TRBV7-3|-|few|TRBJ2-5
TGTGCCAGCAGCTTAAGTATTCAAGAGACCCAGTACTTC
CASSLSIQETQYF
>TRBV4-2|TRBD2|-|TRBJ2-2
TGTGCCAGCAGCCATCCCGGACTAGCGGGAGACACCGGGGAGCTGTTTTTT
CASSHPGLAGDTGELFF
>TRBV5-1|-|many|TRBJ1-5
TGCGCCAGCAGCTTGGCCGGGGGTGGGTCGGCCGGGGACCAGCATTTT
CASSLAGGGSAGDQHF
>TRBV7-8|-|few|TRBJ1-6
TGTGCCAGCAGCCCGGGAGGTTCGGCGAGCTCCTATAATTCACCCCTCCACTTT
CASSPGGSASSYNSPLHF
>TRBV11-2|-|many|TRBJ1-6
TGTGCCAGCAGCTCCCACCCCTTCAGCTCCTATAATTCACCCCTCCACTTT
CASSSHPFSSYNSPLHF
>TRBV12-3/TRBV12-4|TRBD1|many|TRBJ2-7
TGTGCCAGCAGAAACACCGGACAGGGGACCTACGAGCAGTACTTC
CASRNTGQGTYEQYF
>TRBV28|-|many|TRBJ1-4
TGTGCCAGCAGCCCCTTCGACCTCATTAGGGCGGGGACTAATGAAAAACTGTTTTTT
CASSPFDLIRAGTNEKLFF